The 20 T cell receptor beta chains reported below all come from one sample, sequenced in a study of blood T cell repertoires in COVID-19. Data came from immunoSEQ multiplex PCR; TCRdb stores just in-frame clones and leaves some out. Seen here are 100,000 to 150,000 clones, around nine tenths observed once, and the top ten hold approximately 2.3%. Sequencing input: peripheral blood. The receptors stem from a man aged 65-85 years with active COVID-19.

The J gene is TRBJ2-7, the V gene TRBV28; a possible D gene is TRBD1 (5 bases). The CDR3 runs 16 residues. The ends were cut back, 4 bases at V and 0 bases at J, with 16 bases in the middle. Per germline, CDR1 MDHEN and CDR2 SYDVKM. CDR3 amino acids: CASSSRQRGSSYEQYF. CDR3 DNA sequence: TGTGCCAGCAGTTCCCGACAGCGAGGTAGCTCCTACGAGCAGTACTTC. The whole variable domain, filled in from reference TRBV28 and TRBJ2-7, reads DVKVTQSSRYLVKRTGEKVFLECVQDMDHENMFWYRQDPGLGLRLIYFSYDVKMKEKGDIPEGYSVSREKKERFSLILESASTNQTSMYLCASSSRQRGSSYEQYFGPGTRLTVT.

The chain recombines TRBV2 with TRBJ1-5, with D possibly being TRBD1 (5 bases). The length of the CDR3 is 15 residues. V was shortened by 6 bases and J by 3 bases, with 15 bases between the two germline ends. Germline CDR1 reads SNHLY; CDR2 reads FYNNEI. The CDR3 region has the DNA TGTGCCAGCAGGGCAGGACAAGTCGCCAATCAGCCCCAGCATTTT. This gives the protein CASRAGQVANQPQHF. The full variable domain, completed using reference TRBV2 and TRBJ1-5, is EPEVTQTPSHQVTQMGQEVILRCVPISNHLYFYWYRQILGQKVEFLVSFYNNEISEKSEIFDDQFSVERPDGSNFTLKIRSTKLEDSAMYFCASRAGQVANQPQHFGDGTRLSIL.

This clone was picked up a small number of times. The chain joins TRBV2 to TRBJ2-7; the match to TRBD1 covers 8 bases. V lost 5 bases, J lost 0 bases, and 6 bases stayed unmatched. CDR3 size: 15 residues. Germline CDR1 SNHLY, CDR2 FYNNEI. Written as DNA, the CDR3 is TGTGCCAGCAGTTCACAGGGGGGAGGCTCCTACGAGCAGTACTTC. Protein product: CASSSQGGGSYEQYF.

J is TRBJ2-7 and V is TRBV7-2; D gene uncertain. The V gene's germline CDR1 is SGHTA and CDR2 FQGNSA. The V gene lost 7 bases and the J gene lost 3 bases, with 7 bases spanning the gap. The CDR3 totals 11 residues. The DNA of the CDR3 is TGTGCCAGCAACACGATCTACGAGCAGTACTTC. This encodes CASNTIYEQYF.

This rearrangement joins TRBV6-5 to TRBJ1-6; D is unclear. This CDR3 region has 15 residues. The germline gives CDR1 MNHEY, CDR2 SVGAGI. V shed 0 bases and J shed 10 bases, with 13 bases lying between them. Here the CDR3 reads CASSYSAASGSPLHF. DNA of the CDR3: TGTGCCAGCAGTTACTCGGCAGCCAGCGGATCACCCCTCCACTTT.

The chain employs TRBV7-2 and TRBJ1-4; 8 nucleotides match TRBD1. Germline CDR1 is SGHTA and CDR2 is FQGNSA. The CDR3 loop spans 16 amino acids. Trimming removed 4 bases from V and 7 bases from J; junction bases left unmatched: 11. In DNA, the CDR3 is TGTGCCAGCAGCTCCAAGACAGGGGCCCAGGCTGAAAAACTGTTTTTT. It specifies CASSSKTGAQAEKLFF.

The table lists this clone with a few counts. This chain uses TRBV5-1 with TRBJ1-3; a weak D match, TRBD1 (6 bases). Germline V CDR1 and CDR2: SGHRS, YFSETQ. Trimming stripped 4 bases from V and 0 bases from J, with 14 bases between. CDR3 length: 16 residues. CDR3 amino acids: CASSLTTGLSGNTIYF. The CDR3 DNA is TGCGCCAGCAGCCTGACGACAGGACTCTCTGGAAACACCATATATTTT.

The count of this clone is one. This chain joins TRBV2 and TRBJ2-3; TRBD2 aligns across 13 bases. The germline V gene encodes CDR1 SNHLY and CDR2 FYNNEI. This CDR3 has 16 amino acids. With 7 bases clipped from V and 3 bases from J, the junction kept 7 bases outside the gene matches. The chain's CDR3 is CASTLSGLAGTDTQYF. CDR3 DNA: TGTGCCAGCACCCTGTCGGGACTAGCGGGAACAGATACGCAGTATTTT. Drawing the rest from reference TRBV2 and TRBJ2-3, the complete variable domain is EPEVTQTPSHQVTQMGQEVILRCVPISNHLYFYWYRQILGQKVEFLVSFYNNEISEKSEIFDDQFSVERPDGSNFTLKIRSTKLEDSAMYFCASTLSGLAGTDTQYFGPGTRLTVL.

This clone showed up just a few times. V is TRBV18 and J is TRBJ2-6; 10 nucleotides align to TRBD1. The germline V gene encodes CDR1 KGHSH and CDR2 LQKENI. With 0 bases clipped from V and 2 bases from J, the junction kept 4 bases outside the gene matches. This CDR3 spans 18 amino acids. The CDR3 region has the DNA TGTGCCAGCTCACCACCGGGACAGGGGCTTGCTGGGGCCAACGTCCTGACTTTC. It translates to CASSPPGQGLAGANVLTF.

V is TRBV9 and J is TRBJ2-2; D might be TRBD2 (5 bases). The germline V gene encodes CDR1 SGDLS and CDR2 YYNGEE. The V and J ends lost 4 bases and 5 bases respectively, with 15 bases between them. The CDR3 totals 15 residues. The CDR3 bases are TGTGCCAGCAGCCAGGACCTAGCCCTAACCGGGGAGCTGTTTTTT. It codes for CASSQDLALTGELFF.

The chain combines TRBV6-1 with TRBJ2-7; D uncertain. The germline CDR1 and CDR2 sequences are MNHNS and SASEGT. The V and J ends lost 1 base and 0 bases respectively, with 7 bases between them. CDR3 size: 14 residues. As DNA, the CDR3 is TGTGCCAGCAGTGAAGTTCGGAGCTCCTACGAGCAGTACTTC. Protein: CASSEVRSSYEQYF.

The chain links TRBV28 to TRBJ2-1, with 10 bases identical to TRBD2. The length of the CDR3 is 14 residues. Losses at the gene ends were 7 bases for V and 9 bases for J; bases not matched to a gene: 9. Germline CDR1 and CDR2: MDHEN and SYDVKM. CDR3 loop: CASKGVAGGGEQFF. DNA of the CDR3: TGTGCCAGCAAGGGGGTAGCGGGAGGAGGTGAGCAGTTCTTC.

V is TRBV21-1 and J is TRBJ1-3. TRBV21-1 is flagged as a pseudogene. CDR3 length: 18 residues. The CDR3 coding sequence is TGTGCCAGCAGCAAAAGGAGCCTCAATTGCTACTCTGGAAACACCATATATTTT. Protein: CASSKRSLNCYSGNTIYF.

The J gene is TRBJ1-2, the V gene TRBV5-1; D may be TRBD1 (5 bases). V was clipped by 4 bases and J by 2 bases, with 9 bases between them. From germline, CDR1 is SGHRS and CDR2 YFSETQ. CDR3 size: 13 residues. The CDR3 nucleotides are TGCGCCAGCAGCGTGGACATGAACTATGGCTACACCTTC. The encoded protein is CASSVDMNYGYTF.

The chain carries TRBV7-8 and TRBJ1-5; the D gene is possibly TRBD1 (6 bases). CDR1 is SGHVS and CDR2 is FQNEAQ in the germline V gene. This CDR3 is 14 amino acids long. V was pared by 5 bases and J by 3 bases, with 11 bases between. The CDR3 is CASSPGGLNQPQHF. In DNA, the CDR3 is TGTGCCAGCAGCCCCGGGGGGCTCAATCAGCCCCAGCATTTT. The whole variable domain, filled in from reference TRBV7-8 and TRBJ1-5, reads GAGVSQSPRYKVAKRGQDVALRCDPISGHVSLFWYQQALGQGPEFLTYFQNEAQLDKSGLPSDRFFAERPEGSVSTLKIQRTQQEDSAVYLCASSPGGLNQPQHFGDGTRLSIL.

The V gene is TRBV7-9, the J gene TRBJ2-1; possible D gene TRBD2, 6 bases. The length of the CDR3 is 15 residues. Trimming removed 4 bases at V and 15 bases at J, with 25 bases between. Germline V gene sequence: CDR1 SEHNR, CDR2 FQNEAQ (reference sequence). CDR3 bases: TGTGCCAGCAGCTCCCAGAGACTAGTTTTCCTATCGGCGTTCTTC. Residues: CASSSQRLVFLSAFF.

The chain combines TRBV27 with TRBJ1-2; 7 bases line up with TRBD1. CDR1 is MNHEY and CDR2 is SMNVEV in the germline V gene (reference sequence). CDR3 length equals 14 residues. With V trimmed by 5 bases and J by 5 bases, 8 bases remained unmatched. CDR3 loop: CASSGVAGGYGYTF. DNA of the CDR3: TGTGCCAGCAGTGGTGTGGCAGGGGGGTATGGCTACACCTTC.

V usage is TRBV4-2 and J usage is TRBJ2-3; 8 bases are a match to TRBD2. Germline loops: CDR1 LGHNA, CDR2 YNFKEQ. This CDR3 comprises 12 residues. Germline trimming cut 8 bases from V and 7 bases from J; bases unmatched to any gene: 5. Written as DNA, the CDR3 is TGTGCCAGCGGGGCGGGAGGATATACGCAGTATTTT. Translating it yields CASGAGGYTQYF.

The J gene is TRBJ2-5, the V gene TRBV5-1, with D possibly TRBD2 on 6 matching bases. This CDR3 region has 15 residues. V shed 0 bases and J shed 2 bases, with 11 bases lying between them. Per germline, CDR1 SGHRS and CDR2 YFSETQ. This CDR3 reads CASSLGVGLQETQYF. The CDR3, as DNA: TGCGCCAGCAGCTTGGGTGTAGGACTACAAGAGACCCAGTACTTC.

This chain connects TRBV19 to TRBJ2-1; 14 nucleotides match TRBD2. The CDR3 has 19 amino acids. Germline trimming cut 4 bases from V and 3 bases from J; bases unmatched to any gene: 11. CDR1 LNHDA and CDR2 SQIVND come from the germline V gene (reference sequence). The CDR3 spells CASSKWPPGTSGGYNEQFF. In nucleotides, the CDR3 is TGTGCCAGTAGTAAGTGGCCCCCCGGGACTAGCGGGGGCTACAATGAGCAGTTCTTC. Variable domain in full (rest from reference TRBV19 and TRBJ2-1): DGGITQSPKYLFRKEGQNVTLSCEQNLNHDAMYWYRQDPGQGLRLIYYSQIVNDFQKGDIAEGYSVSREKKESFPLTVTSAQKNPTAFYLCASSKWPPGTSGGYNEQFFGPGTRLTVL.